The text below deals with one TCR beta chain. There is no known antigen for this receptor. It has no much larger one-base neighbor in the sample; base qualities were not kept. There are 10 amino acids in the CDR3, from cysteine to phenylalanine inclusive. Solely the CDR3 DNA is kept, with 30 bases framed from the first base. Per the germline V gene, SQVTM is the CDR1 and ANQGSEA is the CDR2. A distance of 6 bases separates the germline ends of V and J, which lose 7 bases and 6 bases respectively. This specimen's time point label, interpreted: baseline before first vaccination. Vaccinee samples came from UK trials COV001 and COV002, including a single-blind randomized controlled phase 2/3 trial of AZD1222 (ChAdOx1 nCoV-19) in healthy adults. For TCRbeta chain sequencing, PBMC samples were collected from trial participants at day 0 and at day 28 after the second dose. The source of the sample is a study of T cell responses to AZD1222 COVID-19 vaccine (dated by TCRdb to the early 2020s). In the study overall: Because spike-specific TCR depth and breadth did not differ between the two schedules, AZD1222 recipients who got a second dose at roughly 4 weeks were pooled with those who got a second dose at roughly 12 weeks. Trial participants were enrolled by age into 18-55, 56-69 and 70-plus year subgroups, with roughly 160, 29 and 62 TCR-sequenced participants respectively. A total of 233 trial participants underwent TCR sequencing, of whom some 210 received two doses of AZD1222 and about 25 received two doses of the MenACWY control vaccine.

The research as a whole found: Reportedly, close to half of the unique spike-specific TCRs recognized epitopes lying outside the regions that are mutated in the B.1.351 and B.1.1.7 variants. In the small 56-69-year group, the increase in depth fell short of significance, most likely because of low power. The whole spike protein was spanned by vaccine-associated CD4 TCRs, and dominant responses were seen in regions 160-218 and 743-854. Most participants were white British and females outnumbered males, and the authors suggested that clonal diversity may have been underestimated. Only five to seven AZD1222 recipients were SARS-CoV-2 seropositive at baseline, limiting conclusions about previously exposed vaccinees. After two AZD1222 doses, both the breadth and the depth of spike-specific TCRs were significantly higher than at day 0 and than in MenACWY recipients. No day 14 peak-response samples were available, so repertoires were characterized only after the peak T cell response.

The CDR3 regions of human TCRbeta chains were subjected to immunosequencing. The paper's processing steps were these. Repertoire TCRs were matched against a reference library of SARS-CoV-2-specific TCRs generated with the MIRA antigen-specificity platform. Breadth meant the fraction of unique TCRs that were SARS-CoV-2-associated, whereas depth meant the fraction of total T cells that were SARS-CoV-2-associated. Each spike-specific TCR was assigned to its reactive spike region and to a CD4 or CD8 class using the MIRA data. Log10-transformed breadth and depth values were compared by one-way ANOVA with Sidak's multiple comparisons tests. TCRdb's version of the immuneACCESS table is confined to in-frame rearrangements and falls short of the full clone set. An unresolved V gene accounts for under half of the shortfall where checked; the remainder is of unknown origin. Clonal size and the V and J genes are those of that table, whereas D and trimming came from the DNA. Here the sample has approximately 150,000 clones; about 92% occur a single time. Clones ranked in the top ten supply about 2.5% of the sample.

This receptor was obtained from an adult in good health. Source: peripheral blood, taken on day 0 of AZD1222 vaccination. The V and J segments used are TRBV29-1 and TRBJ1-4; the D gene is unclear. The CDR3 in this case is CSAQDEKLFF. Read as DNA, the sequence is TGCAGCGCCCAGGATGAAAAACTGTTTTTT.